Following are 17 T cell receptor beta chains from one sample sequenced in a study of cytomegalovirus exposure and HLA in healthy donors. PCR primers comprised 60 Vbeta and 13 Jbeta primers. Repertoires were generated with immunoSEQ multiplex PCR, while TCRdb's copy carries only in-frame clones and drops some. The profile shows approximately 120,000 clones, about three quarters of them singletons. The sequenced sample was PBMCs. These receptors were taken from a woman in her 30s in good health and CMV-seronegative.

A single count supports this clone. This sequence joins TRBV29-1 and TRBJ2-2, with 7 positions matching TRBD1. The germline CDR1 and CDR2 sequences are SQVTM and ANQGSEA. The CDR3 sequence is 14 residues long. With 7 bases clipped from V and 5 bases from J, the junction kept 10 bases outside the gene matches. The CDR3 DNA follows: TGCAGCGCCGGGACAGACATCGGTACCGGGGAGCTGTTTTTT. Amino acid sequence: CSAGTDIGTGELFF.

This chain uses TRBV2 with TRBJ1-5; no definite D call. Trimming removed 6 bases from V and 2 bases from J, with 17 bases in between. CDR1 is SNHLY and CDR2 is FYNNEI in the germline V gene. The CDR3 is 16 amino acids. CDR3 DNA: TGTGCCAGCAGCAAGACGGGTTTGGCCGGCAATCAGCCCCAGCATTTT. Translated: CASSKTGLAGNQPQHF.

This clone was observed a few times. The J gene is TRBJ1-1, the V gene TRBV30, with a possible D match to TRBD1 (6 bases). CDR1 is GTSNPN and CDR2 is SVGIG in the germline V gene (reference sequence). V lost 4 bases, J lost 5 bases, and 20 bases lay in between. The CDR3 has 15 residues. The CDR3 DNA sequence: TGTGCCTGGACCCTAATCCAGGGGTTTAGGACTGAAGCTTTCTTT. Translating it yields CAWTLIQGFRTEAFF.

This clone was seen a few times. V and J are TRBV27 and TRBJ1-2, with TRBD1 matching 8 bases. This CDR3 spans 14 amino acids. The germline CDR1 and CDR2 sequences are MNHEY and SMNVEV (reference sequence). V lost 6 bases, J lost 4 bases, and 7 bases stayed unmatched. CDR3 bases: TGTGCCAGCAGCCGGACGGGACAGGTCTATGGCTACACCTTC. It translates to CASSRTGQVYGYTF.

This clone appeared a few times. The chain recombines TRBV4-2 with TRBJ2-1; TRBD1 aligns across 9 bases. Germline CDR1 reads LGHNA; CDR2 reads YNFKEQ. The CDR3 spans 15 residues. The trim removed 4 bases at V and 0 bases at J, leaving 1 base unmatched. The CDR3 region has the DNA TGTGCCAGCAGCCTGGACAGGGGCTCCTACAATGAGCAGTTCTTC. Protein: CASSLDRGSYNEQFF.

In this sample, this clone turned up a few times. This chain links TRBV27 with TRBJ2-7; 13 bases are shared with TRBD2. The CDR3 consists of 15 residues. The V and J ends lost 6 bases and 1 base, in that order; junction bases with no gene match: 3. Germline V CDR1 and CDR2: MNHEY, SMNVEV (reference sequence). The CDR3 protein is CASRGTSGNSYEQYF. The CDR3 coding sequence is TGTGCCAGCAGAGGGACTAGCGGGAATTCCTACGAGCAGTACTTC.

This chain joins TRBV11-3 and TRBJ1-1; D might be TRBD1 (5 bases). Trimming stripped 6 bases from V and 5 bases from J, with 13 bases between. The CDR3 consists of 13 residues. From germline, CDR1 is SGHNT and CDR2 YENEEA. CDR3 amino acids: CASSSGWGTEAFF. CDR3 nucleotides: TGTGCCAGCAGTTCAGGGTGGGGTACTGAAGCTTTCTTT.

The rearrangement links TRBV7-9 to TRBJ1-3; TRBD1 matches 8 bases. The ends lost 3 bases at V and 7 bases at J; junction bases unmatched: 5. The germline CDR1 and CDR2 sequences are SEHNR and FQNEAQ (reference sequence). The CDR3 extends over 14 amino acids. This CDR3 reads CASSLGTGINTIYF. The CDR3 coding sequence is TGTGCCAGCAGCTTGGGGACAGGAATTAACACCATATATTTT. Drawing the rest from reference TRBV7-9 and TRBJ1-3, the complete variable domain is DTGVSQNPRHKITKRGQNVTFRCDPISEHNRLYWYRQTLGQGPEFLTYFQNEAQLEKSRLLSDRFSAERPKGSFSTLEIQRTEQGDSAMYLCASSLGTGINTIYFGEGSWLTVV.

This clone was counted once. The V gene is TRBV4-1, the J gene TRBJ1-2, with a weak D call TRBD1 (5 bases). Trimming took off 3 bases at V and 4 bases at J, with 15 bases between the two ends. The CDR3 spans 15 residues. From germline, CDR1 is MGHRA and CDR2 YSYEKL. CDR3 sequence: CASSHPGGGFYGYTF. DNA for the CDR3: TGCGCCAGCAGCCACCCCGGGGGGGGGTTCTATGGCTACACCTTC.

J is TRBJ2-7 and V is TRBV19; 9 bases line up with TRBD1. J was trimmed by 5 bases and V by 3 bases; bases with no gene match: 8. This CDR3 has 15 amino acids. The germline CDR1 and CDR2 sequences are LNHDA and SQIVND (reference sequence). CDR3 in DNA: TGTGCCAGTAGTATGTGGCGGACAGGGGTACACGAGCAGTACTTC. As protein: CASSMWRTGVHEQYF. The entire variable domain, with the rest obtained from reference TRBV19 and TRBJ2-7, is as follows: DGGITQSPKYLFRKEGQNVTLSCEQNLNHDAMYWYRQDPGQGLRLIYYSQIVNDFQKGDIAEGYSVSREKKESFPLTVTSAQKNPTAFYLCASSMWRTGVHEQYFGPGTRLTVT.

The chain carries TRBV27 and TRBJ2-2, with 12 bases that match TRBD2. Per germline, CDR1 MNHEY and CDR2 SMNVEV (reference sequence). The CDR3 has 18 residues. V lost 1 base to trimming and J lost 1 base; unmatched junction nucleotides: 4. For the CDR3, the DNA is TGTGCCAGCAGTTTATGGCTAGCGGGGGGGCAGAACACCGGGGAGCTGTTTTTT. Translating it yields CASSLWLAGGQNTGELFF.

The CDR3 sequence: CASSRKAAGGPTDTQYF. Here the CDR3 DNA reads TGTGCCAGCAGCCGAAAGGCGGCGGGGGGGCCTACAGATACGCAGTATTTT. This rearrangement joins TRBV5-4 to TRBJ2-3; 9 positions match TRBD2. This CDR3 region has 17 residues. In germline, CDR1 is SGHNT, CDR2 YYREEE (reference sequence). The V gene end was trimmed by 4 bases and the J gene end by 3 bases; junction bases not matched to a gene: 12.

The chain combines TRBV4-2 with TRBJ2-7; D is ambiguous. This CDR3 spans 13 amino acids. Germline assignment: CDR1 LGHNA and CDR2 YNFKEQ. V gave up 4 bases and J gave up 5 bases, with 12 bases separating them. The CDR3 region is CASSPVVVHEQYF. The CDR3 bases are TGTGCCAGCAGCCCGGTTGTGGTCCACGAGCAGTACTTC.

The chain combines TRBV5-1 with TRBJ2-3, with TRBD2 matching over 11 bases. The CDR3 consists of 18 residues. Germline-derived CDR1 and CDR2 are SGHRS and YFSETQ. J was trimmed by 7 bases and V by 0 bases; bases with no gene match: 13. The CDR3 protein is CASSLVFSGGALENTQYF. In DNA form, the CDR3 reads TGCGCCAGCAGCTTGGTGTTTAGCGGGGGGGCCCTCGAGAATACGCAGTATTTT.

This chain joins TRBV19 and TRBJ1-3; TRBD1 agrees at 8 bases. Germline trimming cut 9 bases from V and 4 bases from J; bases unmatched to any gene: 5. This CDR3 is built from 13 residues. Germline CDR1 and CDR2: LNHDA and SQIVND (reference sequence). The DNA for the CDR3 is TGTGCCAGCACGACAGGGGAAGGAAACACCATATATTTT. Translating gives CASTTGEGNTIYF.

As regards this clone: The junction departs from germline at one end; a sequencing error may be responsible. At the DNA level, this CDR3 is encoded by other sequences in the same sample as well. The genes are TRBV25-1 and TRBJ2-3; TRBD1 is a possible D gene (6 bases). Germline loops: CDR1 MGHDK, CDR2 SYGVNS. The CDR3 covers 14 residues. CDR3 DNA sequence: TGCGCCAGCAGGGGTGGGCTATCCACAGATACGCAGTATTTT. Protein sequence: CASRGGLSTDTQYF.

V and J are TRBV11-1 and TRBJ1-1, with 9 nucleotides matching TRBD1. With 5 bases clipped from V and 5 bases from J, the junction kept 15 bases outside the gene matches. The CDR3 has 17 residues. Germline loops: CDR1 SGHAT, CDR2 FQDESV (reference sequence). CDR3 bases: TGTGCCAGCAGCCCAAACAGGGGGCTGGGGAAGAAGACTGAAGCTTTCTTT. This codes for CASSPNRGLGKKTEAFF.